The 15 T cell receptor beta chains reported below all come from one sample, sequenced in a study of OX40 agonist ivuxolimab in advanced cancers. The method behind the library was the immunoSEQ multiplex PCR assay. The clones in this table, taken by TCRdb from immuneACCESS, are in-frame only. Not every clone is retained; where verified, under half of the shortfall comes from an unresolved V gene, and the cause of the rest is unknown. The sample data list 12,000 to 15,000 clones, and 93% of these were observed just once. The ten largest clones represent approximately 23% of the sample. The sample was CD4+ or CD8+ T cells sorted from blood, taken in a trial of the OX40 agonist ivuxolimab. These receptors all come from an adult with an advanced solid tumor such as melanoma, head and neck, liver or kidney cancer.

The V call is TRBV18, the J call TRBJ2-1; 7 nucleotides match TRBD1. Trimming cost V 3 bases and J 3 bases; bases outside gene matches: 2. CDR3 length: 14 residues. Germline V CDR1 and CDR2: KGHSH, LQKENI. This CDR3 is CASSPQGDYNEQFF. In nucleotides, the CDR3 is TGTGCCAGCTCACCCCAGGGGGACTACAATGAGCAGTTCTTC.

The CDR3 spells CASSLGLLTALFF. The CDR3 nucleotides read TGTGCCAGCAGCTTAGGCCTTCTCACCGCTCTATTTTTT. The genes are TRBV11-2 and TRBJ1-4; D gene uncertain. This CDR3 comprises 13 residues. Germline values: CDR1 SGHAT, CDR2 FQNNGV. Trimming took off 1 base at V and 17 bases at J, with 17 bases between the two ends.

This chain joins TRBV10-2 and TRBJ1-1; 7 bases are shared with TRBD1. The CDR3 runs 15 residues. V shed 3 bases, J shed 0 bases, and the junction held 4 bases outside the gene matches. In germline, CDR1 is WSHSY, CDR2 SAAADI. The CDR3 DNA follows: TGCGCCAGCAGTGAAGGCAGGGGGGTGAACACTGAAGCTTTCTTT. Translated, it gives CASSEGRGVNTEAFF.

The rearrangement links TRBV7-6 to TRBJ2-1, with D unresolved. CDR1 is SGHVS, CDR2 FNYEAQ, per germline. The CDR3 sequence is 12 residues long. V lost 4 bases, J lost 10 bases, and 11 bases lay in between. The CDR3 here is CASSSPGPEQFF. The DNA of the CDR3 is TGTGCCAGCAGCTCCCCTGGGCCGGAGCAGTTCTTC.

The chain joins TRBV27 to TRBJ2-7; 7 positions match TRBD1. The CDR3 spans 14 residues. Germline values: CDR1 MNHEY, CDR2 SMNVEV (reference sequence). Trimming removed 2 bases from V and 4 bases from J; junction bases left unmatched: 5. In DNA form, the CDR3 reads TGTGCCAGCAGTTTACTTCAGGGGGTTTACGAGCAGTACTTC. Its translation is CASSLLQGVYEQYF.

In its sample, this clone was seen once. The J gene is TRBJ1-2, the V gene TRBV10-3, with D maybe TRBD1 (5 bases). Germline assignment: CDR1 ENHRY and CDR2 SYGVKD. CDR3 length: 14 amino acids. V lost 4 bases and J 3 bases, leaving 12 bases between the germline ends. CDR3 bases: TGTGCCATCAGTGCTGCGGGGGAAGACTATGGCTACACCTTC. Its translation is CAISAAGEDYGYTF.

V and J are TRBV10-3 and TRBJ2-4; 10 bases line up with TRBD2. CDR1 is ENHRY and CDR2 is SYGVKD in the germline V gene. V was clipped by 2 bases and J by 4 bases; unmatched bases: 8. This CDR3 spans 17 amino acids. The CDR3 DNA is TGTGCCATCAGTGAGGCTAGCGGGAGTGGTGTGAAAAACATTCAGTACTTC. It codes for CAISEASGSGVKNIQYF.

The rearrangement uses TRBV4-3 and TRBJ2-7; no firm D call. The germline V gene has CDR1 LGHNA and CDR2 YSLEER. V lost 0 bases and J lost 3, with 9 bases in between. This CDR3 comprises 14 residues. CDR3 in amino acids: CASSQDRQNYEQYF. As DNA, the CDR3 is TGCGCCAGCAGCCAAGATCGACAAAACTACGAGCAGTACTTC.

The gene calls are TRBV7-9 and TRBJ1-1; TRBD1 might be the D (5 bases). From germline, CDR1 is SEHNR and CDR2 FQNEAQ (reference sequence). This CDR3 has 14 residues. Trimming took off 5 bases at V and 3 bases at J, with 13 bases between the two ends. CDR3: CASSLGTGHTEAFF. CDR3 DNA: TGTGCCAGCAGCCTGGGGACGGGGCACACTGAAGCTTTCTTT.

This chain uses TRBV18 with TRBJ1-2; the match to TRBD1 covers 7 bases. V was clipped by 3 bases and J by 0 bases; unmatched bases: 10. The germline CDR1 and CDR2 sequences are KGHSH and LQKENI. The CDR3 spans 17 residues. CDR3 DNA: TGTGCCAGCTCACCTTCGGCCAGGGGGGAAGCTAACTATGGCTACACCTTC. Its protein product is CASSPSARGEANYGYTF.

This sequence joins TRBV2 and TRBJ1-2; D is undetermined. CDR1 and CDR2 (germline): SNHLY, FYNNEI. CDR3 length: 18 residues. V was cut by 0 bases and J by 0 bases, with 17 bases left in between. CDR3 sequence: CASSEAGPYSGSNYGYTF. CDR3 nucleotides: TGTGCCAGCAGTGAAGCGGGCCCCTACTCTGGGTCTAACTATGGCTACACCTTC.

The chain combines TRBV9 with TRBJ2-2; D gene uncertain. V was pared by 2 bases and J by 0 bases, with 2 bases between. CDR1 and CDR2 from the germline V gene are SGDLS and YYNGEE. The CDR3 contains 13 residues. The DNA of the CDR3 is TGTGCCAGCAGCGTGCCGAACACCGGGGAGCTGTTTTTT. Translation gives CASSVPNTGELFF.

This chain links TRBV28 with TRBJ2-7; tentative D call: TRBD2 (5 bases). CDR3 length: 13 amino acids. From germline, CDR1 is MDHEN and CDR2 SYDVKM. The V and J ends lost 5 bases and 3 bases respectively, with 11 bases between them. CDR3 amino acids: CASSLGRGYEQYF. The DNA for the CDR3 is TGTGCCAGCAGTCTCGGACGGGGCTACGAGCAGTACTTC.

This clone was seen only once. In DNA form, the CDR3 reads TGTGCCAGCAGCGCCTATATGGGGCGAGCAGATACGCAGTATTTT. It codes for CASSAYMGRADTQYF. The gene calls are TRBV9 and TRBJ2-3; D is perhaps TRBD1 (5 bases). The CDR3 has 15 residues. Germline V gene lookup returns CDR1 SGDLS and CDR2 YYNGEE. Trimming shortened V by 3 bases and J by 4 bases, and 15 bases separated the two germline ends.

The chain employs TRBV7-9 and TRBJ2-7; D not certain. Trimming took off 5 bases at V and 2 bases at J, with 13 bases between the two ends. This CDR3 is built from 14 residues. Germline CDR1 SEHNR, CDR2 FQNEAQ (reference sequence). In nucleotides, the CDR3 is TGTGCCAGCAGCACCCCTGCTGGCCCCTACGAGCAGTACTTC. As protein: CASSTPAGPYEQYF.